Only one count was recorded for the clone carrying this T cell receptor (beta chain). The antigen is undetermined. The germline V gene has CDR1 SGDLS and CDR2 YYNGEE. Trimming left V 3 bases short and J 9 bases short, with 13 bases between. The length of the CDR3 is 13 residues. Every subset's genomic DNA went evenly onto several immunoSEQ plates. Sequencing was performed with immunoSEQ multiplex PCR; in TCRdb, only in-frame clones are kept and a portion is missing. In the table there are about 1.5 million clones, roughly 96% of which are singletons. The record originates from a study of shared clonotypes between healthy human individuals. About the study: A donor's plate count was three for CD4 naive and three for CD4 memory; CD8 naive had two and CD8 memory one.

Study-wide points: All-four-donor shared clonotypes had higher generation probabilities than non-shared clonotypes did. Genetic and exposure-history diversity was limited by the small donor number.

This clonotype was obtained from a young man in good health. The J gene is TRBJ1-5, the V gene TRBV9; D possibly corresponds to TRBD1 (5 bases). Sequencing used naive CD4+ T cells sorted from blood. This sample's subset: CD45RA+ positively selected. This chain's CDR3 is CASSDTHGGPQHF. The CDR3 bases are TGTGCCAGCAGCGACACCCACGGGGGGCCCCAGCATTTT.